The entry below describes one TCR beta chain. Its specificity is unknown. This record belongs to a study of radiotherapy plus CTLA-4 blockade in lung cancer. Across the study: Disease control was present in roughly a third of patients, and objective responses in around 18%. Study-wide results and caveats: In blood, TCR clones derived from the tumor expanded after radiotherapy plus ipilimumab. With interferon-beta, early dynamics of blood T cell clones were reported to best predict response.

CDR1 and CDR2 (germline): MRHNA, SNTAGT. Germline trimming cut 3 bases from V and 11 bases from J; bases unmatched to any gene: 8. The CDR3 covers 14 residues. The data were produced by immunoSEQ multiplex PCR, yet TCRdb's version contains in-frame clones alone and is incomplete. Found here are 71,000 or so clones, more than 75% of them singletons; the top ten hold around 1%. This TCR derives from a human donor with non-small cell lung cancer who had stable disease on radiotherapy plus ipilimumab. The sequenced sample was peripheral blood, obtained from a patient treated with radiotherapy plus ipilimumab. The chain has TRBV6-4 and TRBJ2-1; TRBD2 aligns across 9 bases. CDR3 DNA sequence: TGTGCCAGCAGTGAAGGTAGCGGGAGTTTCAAGCAGTTCTTC. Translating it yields CASSEGSGSFKQFF.